This T cell receptor beta chain originates from a study of CD8 T cells in ankylosing spondylitis. The authors made TCR beta libraries by quantitative 5'-RACE with molecular barcodes. Via MiXCR, TCRdb re-called the 5' RACE reads, giving one row per CDR3 protein. The profile shows over 110,000 distinct CDR3 sequences, 7% to 10% of them singletons. The CDR3 has 15 amino acids. The germline gives CDR1 DFQATT, CDR2 SNEGSKA (reference sequence). The V gene lost 6 bases and the J gene lost 7 bases, with 21 bases spanning the gap. With regard to this clonotype: Its antigen is undetermined.

Whole-study results and caveats: As reported, disease-linked clones showed significant enrichment in matched ankylosing spondylitis synovial fluid.

The source is a male donor with ankylosing spondylitis. The chain couples TRBV20-1 to TRBJ2-2; possibly TRBD2 for D (6 bases). The sequencing sample was made of synovial fluid, either unsorted or a sorted T cell fraction (not recorded which). CDR3 DNA sequence: TGCAGTGCCATGGGGGAGGCATCGTGGAGCGGGGAGCTGTTTTTT. Translating gives CSAMGEASWSGELFF.